The 9 T cell receptor beta chains presented below share a single source sample, sequenced in a study of shared clonotypes between healthy human individuals. The table came from immunoSEQ multiplex PCR; TCRdb's copy has only in-frame clones and leaves some out. The sample records roughly 2 million clones, approximately 94% being singletons. CD45RO-negative, CCR7-selected cells formed the naive CD8 fraction, which excluded terminally differentiated effector memory CD45RA+ cells. The sample was naive CD8+ T cells sorted from blood. These receptors were obtained from a man between 18 and 29 years old in good health.

The gene calls are TRBV28 and TRBJ1-4, with a possible D match to TRBD1 (6 bases). Germline CDR1 reads MDHEN; CDR2 reads SYDVKM. Trimming left V 7 bases short and J 10 bases short, with 16 bases between. CDR3 length equals 13 residues. Here the CDR3 DNA reads TGTGCCAGCACCGAGACAGGCGCGGGAAAACTGTTTTTT. Translated, it gives CASTETGAGKLFF.

Concerning this clone itself: This sample includes further DNA sequences coding for the same CDR3. V and J are TRBV6-6 and TRBJ2-2; D may correspond to TRBD1 or TRBD2 (5 bases each). Trimming removed 2 bases at V and 6 bases at J, with 10 bases between. Germline V lookup: CDR1 MNHNY, CDR2 SVGAGI (reference sequence). The CDR3 consists of 14 residues. The CDR3 sequence is CASSYGQGAGELFF. The CDR3 bases are TGTGCCAGCAGTTACGGTCAGGGAGCCGGGGAGCTGTTTTTT.

The V gene is TRBV5-4, the J gene TRBJ2-3; D may match TRBD1 or TRBD2 (6 bases each). The ends were cut back, 3 bases at V and 5 bases at J, with 16 bases in the middle. The germline V gene encodes CDR1 SGHNT and CDR2 YYREEE (reference sequence). The CDR3 is 15 amino acids. This CDR3 is CASSSGAERGDTQYF. The CDR3 bases are TGTGCCAGCAGCTCGGGGGCTGAACGGGGAGATACGCAGTATTTT.

This clone was detected once. The V gene is TRBV25-1, the J gene TRBJ2-3; possibly TRBD1 or TRBD2 for D (5 bases each). The germline V gene encodes CDR1 MGHDK and CDR2 SYGVNS. The CDR3 covers 16 residues. V was trimmed by 1 base and J by 3 bases, leaving 14 bases between them. This CDR3 is CASSEFRSWGTDTQYF. The CDR3 coding sequence is TGTGCCAGCAGTGAATTCCGTAGCTGGGGGACAGATACGCAGTATTTT.

The chain employs TRBV28 and TRBJ2-3, with D perhaps matching TRBD1 (6 bases). The V gene's germline CDR1 is MDHEN and CDR2 SYDVKM. Trimming pared 3 bases from V and 2 bases from J, leaving 12 bases between. This CDR3 comprises 15 residues. The CDR3 loop reads CASSLIDRNTDTQYF. The CDR3 DNA is TGTGCCAGCAGTTTGATCGACAGGAACACAGATACGCAGTATTTT.

The chain combines TRBV14 with TRBJ2-6; D gene uncertain. The CDR3 runs to 17 residues. Germline CDR1 and CDR2: SGHDN and FVKESK. V was cut by 3 bases and J by 0 bases, with 12 bases left in between. In nucleotides, the CDR3 is TGTGCCAGCAGCCATCCAAGACGCGGCTCTGGGGCCAACGTCCTGACTTTC. Translation: CASSHPRRGSGANVLTF.

The chain has TRBV7-6 and TRBJ2-1; D unclear. V lost 1 base to trimming and J lost 5 bases, with 15 bases between them. Germline CDR1 and CDR2: SGHVS and FNYEAQ. The CDR3 covers 16 residues. This chain's CDR3 is CASSLGPGYPNNEQFF. The CDR3 DNA is TGTGCCAGCAGCTTAGGTCCAGGATACCCGAACAATGAGCAGTTCTTC.

V usage is TRBV5-1 and J usage is TRBJ1-2; D may be TRBD1 (5 bases). The CDR3 sequence is 15 residues long. Germline V CDR1 and CDR2: SGHRS, YFSETQ. Between the trimmed V and J ends, which lost 7 bases and 0 bases, there was a span of 16 bases. The CDR3 nucleotides read TGCGCCAGCGGTCCCAGGGACGGAGCTAACTATGGCTACACCTTC. It specifies CASGPRDGANYGYTF.

To note about this clone: An end of the junction does not agree with germline; a read error may underlie this. V is TRBV27 and J is TRBJ2-1; D perhaps matches TRBD2 (5 bases). The CDR3 extends over 15 amino acids. From germline, CDR1 is MNHEY and CDR2 SMNVEV (reference sequence). This chain's CDR3 is CASSFTSAYYDEQFF. DNA of the CDR3: TGTGCCAGCAGTTTTACTAGTGCATACTACGATGAGCAGTTCTTC.